This T cell receptor beta chain came from a study of human T cells and chemical hapten exposure. Study observations and caveats: Following DPC sensitization, TCRs present above 1 in 1000 frequency showed no change.

Of note for this clonotype: Its matching antigen is unknown.

The time point: pre-sensitization, week 0. The treatment is: therapeutic diphenylcyclopropenone sensitization with weekly scalp DPC. Individual cDNA molecules received unique molecular identifiers in the library. One entry per CDR3 protein results from TCRdb running MiXCR on the RACE reads. The sample has tens of thousands of distinct CDR3 sequences; over 9% are singletons. Germline V CDR1 and CDR2: SGHVS, FQNEAQ. The J segment lost 9 bases and the V segment lost 1 base, leaving 8 bases of the junction unmatched. The CDR3 spans 15 residues. This sequence was found in a woman aged 40-49 years with alopecia areata. Some clones in this sample may be carry-over from other donors' samples. V gene TRBV7-8 combines with J gene TRBJ2-1; TRBD2 agrees at 8 bases. The source material was whole blood, sampled in connection with sensitization to the hapten diphenylcyclopropenone (DPC). CDR3 coding DNA: TGTGCCAGCAGCTTAGTTGCGGGGGGTCTGATTGAGCAGTTCTTC. This encodes CASSLVAGGLIEQFF.